Below, 20 T cell receptor beta chains from the same sample are listed, as sequenced in a study of blood T cell repertoires in COVID-19. The method was immunoSEQ multiplex PCR; TCRdb's version includes in-frame clones alone and lacks a portion of them. The data hold roughly 130,000 clones, with roughly 80% observed a single time. Sequencing was done on a sample of peripheral blood. These TCRs come from a woman aged 50 to 60 with acute or convalescent COVID-19.

The rearrangement uses TRBV9 and TRBJ1-2; 7 bases are shared with TRBD1. Germline V gives CDR1 SGDLS, CDR2 YYNGEE. This CDR3 region has 15 residues. The V and J ends lost 3 bases and 6 bases, in that order; junction bases with no gene match: 11. CDR3 DNA: TGTGCCAGCAGCGCACGTCCACAGGGGAGCGATGGCTACACCTTC. It yields the protein CASSARPQGSDGYTF. The variable domain in full, with the rest retrieved from reference TRBV9 and TRBJ1-2, is DSGVTQTPKHLITATGQRVTLRCSPRSGDLSVYWYQQSLDQGLQFLIQYYNGEERAKGNILERFSAQQFPDLHSELNLSSLELGDSALYFCASSARPQGSDGYTFGSGTRLTVV.

V and J are TRBV6-5 and TRBJ2-5, with TRBD1 matching over 7 bases. The CDR3 covers 14 residues. Germline-derived CDR1 and CDR2 are MNHEY and SVGAGI. J lost 1 base, V lost 8 bases, and 7 bases had no gene match. CDR3 bases: TGTGCCAGCGGAAAACAGGGGTTCCAAGAGACCCAGTACTTC. As protein: CASGKQGFQETQYF.

The chain links TRBV4-2 to TRBJ2-5, with 11 nucleotides matching TRBD1. The CDR3 is 16 amino acids. The ends lost 1 base at V and 5 bases at J; junction bases unmatched: 6. CDR1 is LGHNA and CDR2 is YNFKEQ in the germline V gene. The chain's CDR3 is CASSQVRTGGGETQYF. In nucleotides, the CDR3 is TGTGCCAGCAGCCAAGTCCGGACAGGGGGCGGGGAGACCCAGTACTTC.

The chain links TRBV21-1 to TRBJ1-2; no check of the table's D call, TRBD1, against the DNA was made. TRBV21-1 is marked as a pseudogene. CDR3 size: 13 residues. CDR3 sequence: CASSEHLNYGYTF. CDR3 in DNA: TGTGCCAGCAGCGAACATCTTAACTATGGCTACACCTTC.

This chain links TRBV19 with TRBJ1-2; possibly TRBD1 for D (6 bases). Germline loops: CDR1 LNHDA, CDR2 SQIVND (reference sequence). V was trimmed by 4 bases and J by 4 bases, leaving 10 bases between them. CDR3 length: 13 residues. CDR3 protein: CASSTQGRYGYTF. In DNA form, the CDR3 reads TGTGCCAGTAGTACGCAGGGGCGCTATGGCTACACCTTC.

The V gene is TRBV5-1, the J gene TRBJ2-1; 11 bases are a match to TRBD2. V shed 0 bases, J shed 7 bases, and the junction held 15 bases outside the gene matches. There are 19 residues in the CDR3. Germline CDR1 reads SGHRS; CDR2 reads YFSETQ. For the CDR3, the DNA is TGCGCCAGCAGCTTGGTCGGGTGGGGCGGGACTAGCGGAAGAAATGAGCAGTTCTTC. Translated: CASSLVGWGGTSGRNEQFF.

The table lists this clone with a count of one. The chain recombines TRBV6-5 with TRBJ1-1; no clear D gene. Per the germline V gene, CDR1 is MNHEY and CDR2 is SVGAGI. The CDR3 length is 14 residues. Between the trimmed V and J ends, which lost 2 bases and 6 bases, there was a span of 13 bases. CDR3 sequence: CASSYPGFAAEAFF. The DNA for the CDR3 is TGTGCCAGCAGTTACCCGGGTTTCGCTGCTGAAGCTTTCTTT.

CDR3 bases: TGCGCCAGCAGAGTGACGGCGGGGGGCCCCCCAGATACGCAGTATTTT. Its translation: CASRVTAGGPPDTQYF. V and J are TRBV5-1 and TRBJ2-3; 8 bases fit TRBD2. Germline assignment: CDR1 SGHRS and CDR2 YFSETQ. V dropped 5 bases and J dropped 4; count of bases not matched to a gene: 12. The CDR3 consists of 16 residues.

The rearrangement links TRBV15 to TRBJ1-1, with TRBD1 matching over 8 bases. Germline CDR1 is LNHNV and CDR2 is YYDKDF (reference sequence). The CDR3 loop spans 14 amino acids. The ends lost 5 bases at V and 4 bases at J; junction bases unmatched: 6. CDR3 DNA sequence: TGTGCCACCAGCGAGCGGACAGGGCTCACTGAAGCTTTCTTT. Translated, it gives CATSERTGLTEAFF.

Here the CDR3 reads CASSQFEQHTEAFF. The DNA for the CDR3 is TGTGCCAGCTCCCAGTTTGAACAGCACACTGAAGCTTTCTTT. The rearrangement joins TRBV18 to TRBJ1-1; D is ambiguous. Deletions cut 6 bases from V and 3 bases from J, with 14 bases between. In germline, CDR1 is KGHSH, CDR2 LQKENI. There are 14 residues in the CDR3.

The chain joins TRBV12-3 or TRBV12-4 to TRBJ1-1; tentative D call: TRBD1 (5 bases). Trimming pared 2 bases from V and 4 bases from J, leaving 8 bases between. The CDR3 runs 13 residues. The CDR3 DNA reads TGTGCCAGCAGTTTACGGAGGGGCACTGAAGCTTTCTTT. Its protein product is CASSLRRGTEAFF.

This rearrangement joins TRBV12-5 to TRBJ2-1; a weak D match, TRBD2 (6 bases). In germline, CDR1 is LGHNT, CDR2 FRNRAP. Trimming shortened V by 5 bases and J by 10 bases, and 21 bases separated the two germline ends. This CDR3 is 15 amino acids long. CDR3 in DNA: TGTGCTAGTGGTCCCCTCCAGCGGGCAGTCCAGGAGCAGTTCTTC. Translating it yields CASGPLQRAVQEQFF.

The chain joins TRBV7-3 to TRBJ1-1, with a tentative D call TRBD1 (6 bases). This CDR3 has 15 residues. Germline values: CDR1 SGHTA, CDR2 FQGTGA. The V end was cut by 0 bases, the J end by 5 bases, with 13 bases between. CDR3 DNA sequence: TGTGCCAGCAGCTTAACAGGGGGAGCGGGAACTGAAGCTTTCTTT. This codes for CASSLTGGAGTEAFF.

The CDR3 nucleotides are TGCGCCAGCAGCCAAGATGGCGGACAGGGTGGCTACACCTTC. Its protein is CASSQDGGQGGYTF. This chain connects TRBV4-1 to TRBJ1-2; the match to TRBD1 covers 8 bases. Losses at the gene ends were 0 bases for V and 7 bases for J; bases not matched to a gene: 4. Germline values: CDR1 MGHRA, CDR2 YSYEKL. The CDR3 spans 14 residues.

The chain recombines TRBV27 with TRBJ1-5; perhaps TRBD1 as D (6 bases). V lost 3 bases, J lost 7 bases, and 16 bases lay in between. The length of the CDR3 is 15 residues. The germline V gene encodes CDR1 MNHEY and CDR2 SMNVEV (reference sequence). The CDR3 bases are TGTGCCAGCAGTTTTTCTACGGGGGGCTGGCAGCCCCAGCATTTT. Encoded protein: CASSFSTGGWQPQHF.

This clone was counted between two and nine times. V and J are TRBV6-6 and TRBJ2-2; 8 bases align to TRBD1. With 8 bases clipped from V and 1 base from J, the junction kept 3 bases outside the gene matches. The CDR3 contains 14 residues. The germline V gene encodes CDR1 MNHNY and CDR2 SVGAGI (reference sequence). The CDR3: CASGDRLNTGELFF. CDR3 DNA sequence: TGTGCCAGCGGGGACAGGTTGAACACCGGGGAGCTGTTTTTT.

This rearrangement joins TRBV21-1 to TRBJ1-5; the table's D call, TRBD1, has no DNA check behind it. TRBV21-1 is labeled a pseudogene. The CDR3 has 16 amino acids. The CDR3, as DNA: TGTGCCAGCAGCAAAAGAACAGGGCCAGAAGGTCAGCCCCAGCATTTT. It specifies CASSKRTGPEGQPQHF.

The V call is TRBV4-2, the J call TRBJ1-5, with D possibly being TRBD1 (6 bases). V lost 0 bases and J lost 6, with 6 bases in between. Germline V CDR1 and CDR2: LGHNA, YNFKEQ. The CDR3 runs to 13 residues. This CDR3 reads CASSQEQGQPQHF. CDR3 nucleotide sequence: TGTGCCAGCAGCCAAGAACAGGGTCAGCCCCAGCATTTT.

V and J are TRBV11-3 and TRBJ2-1, with D maybe TRBD2 (6 bases). This CDR3 contains 14 residues. The V and J ends lost 5 bases and 4 bases respectively, with 12 bases between them. CDR1 is SGHNT and CDR2 is YENEEA in the germline V gene. CDR3: CASSPRDSYNEQFF. Here the CDR3 DNA reads TGTGCCAGCAGCCCCCGGGACTCTTACAATGAGCAGTTCTTC.

The V gene is TRBV7-2, the J gene TRBJ1-2; D unclear. Germline V lookup: CDR1 SGHTA, CDR2 FQGNSA. The CDR3 contains 12 residues. Trimming shortened V by 1 base and J by 7 bases, and 7 bases separated the two germline ends. Here the CDR3 reads CASSLGTGGYTF. As DNA, the CDR3 is TGTGCCAGCAGCTTAGGTACGGGTGGCTACACCTTC.